This T cell receptor beta chain is from a study of immune evolution from preneoplasia to lung adenocarcinoma. Study results and caveats: Clonality was highest in normal lung, lower in later-stage lesions apparently. Highest clonality occurred in KRAS-mutant, not EGFR-mutant or double wild-type, nodules. Top clone frequencies peaked in normal lung, apparently declining through invasive adenocarcinoma.

Concerning this clone itself: Its antigen is undetermined.

The CDR3 consists of 15 residues. Trimming stripped 8 bases from V and 4 bases from J, with 17 bases between. Germline loops: CDR1 SGHAT, CDR2 FQNNGV. Data came from immunoSEQ multiplex PCR; TCRdb stores just in-frame clones and leaves some out. The sample holds 35,000 to 40,000 clones, 65% to 75% seen once. The sequenced material came from FFPE invasive lung adenocarcinoma tissue. The rearrangement links TRBV11-2 to TRBJ2-2, with D possibly matching TRBD1 (5 bases). This receptor was identified in a person between 60 and 69 years old with lung adenocarcinoma. CDR3 in amino acids: CASLGRSGVTGELFF. CDR3 DNA sequence: TGTGCCAGCTTGGGGCGGAGTGGGGTCACCGGGGAGCTGTTTTTT.